This T cell receptor beta chain was sequenced in a study of blood T cell repertoires in COVID-19. Whole-study context: The samples span acute and convalescent COVID-19 from the United States, Italy and Spain. Sources were T cells, B-cell-depleted T cells, or PBMCs; the material itself was cDNA or gDNA.

The table came from immunoSEQ multiplex PCR; TCRdb's copy has only in-frame clones and leaves some out. The repertoire holds fewer than 200,000 clones, 65% to 90% seen once, with less than 2% in the top ten. The receptor was isolated from a human donor in a cohort sampled during active COVID-19. Material: peripheral blood.

In nucleotides, the CDR3 is TGCGCCAGCAGTGAGCCTAGCGGCACAGATACGCAGTATTTT. Amino acids: CASSEPSGTDTQYF. The V and J genes are TRBV10-2 and TRBJ2-3; possibly TRBD2 for D (6 bases). CDR1 and CDR2 from the germline V gene are WSHSY and SAAADI. The CDR3 spans 14 residues. V lost 2 bases and J 1 base, leaving 7 bases between the germline ends.